This T cell receptor beta chain was identified in a study of T cell repertoires in cytomegalovirus infection. Study-wide points: CMV carriers with the relevant HLA were identified by cumulative public TCR beta family frequency.

This clonotype occurred many times. Its antigen remains unknown. J lost 6 bases, V lost 5 bases, and 6 bases had no gene match. CDR1 is DFQATT and CDR2 is SNEGSKA in the germline V gene (reference sequence). This CDR3 spans 14 amino acids. MiXCR, applied by TCRdb to the reads, yields one record per CDR3 protein. The sample holds tens of thousands of distinct CDR3 sequences, 3% to 4% seen once. The sequenced material came from PBMCs. The chain recombines TRBV20-1 with TRBJ2-3, with 12 bases fitting TRBD2. This clonotype was obtained from a human donor in good health (CMV status not recorded). Some clones in this sample may be carry-over from other donors' samples. The CDR3 nucleotides read TGCAGTGCTGGACTAGCGGGGCGGAGGGATACGCAGTATTTT. Its protein product is CSAGLAGRRDTQYF.